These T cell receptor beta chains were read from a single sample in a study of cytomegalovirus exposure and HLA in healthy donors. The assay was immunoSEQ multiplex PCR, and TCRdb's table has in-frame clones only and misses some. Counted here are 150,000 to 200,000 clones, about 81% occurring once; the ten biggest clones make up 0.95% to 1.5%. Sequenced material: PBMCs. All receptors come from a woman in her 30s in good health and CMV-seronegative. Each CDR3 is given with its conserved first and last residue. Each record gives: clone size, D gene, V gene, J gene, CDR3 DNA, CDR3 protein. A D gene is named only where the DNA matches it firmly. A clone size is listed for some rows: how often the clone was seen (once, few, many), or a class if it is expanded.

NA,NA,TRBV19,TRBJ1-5,TGTGCCAGTAGTCCCAACCCCAGGGGCAGGATAAGAGATGGCAATCAGCCCCAGCATTTT,CASSPNPRGRIRDGNQPQHF
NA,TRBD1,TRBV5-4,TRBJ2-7,TGTGCCAGCAGCCCCGCCGGGGGGACAGGGGTCATCTACGAGCAGTACTTC,CASSPAGGTGVIYEQYF
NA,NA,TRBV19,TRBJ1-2,TGTGCCAGTAGTACCGGGATCAGGAATGGCTACACCTTC,CASSTGIRNGYTF
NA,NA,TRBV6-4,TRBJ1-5,TGTGCCAGCAGTGCAGGGGATGGGCAGCCCCAGCATTTT,CASSAGDGQPQHF
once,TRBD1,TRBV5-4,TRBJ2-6,TGTGCCAGCAGCTTACCGGGACAGGGACTCTCTGGGGCCAACGTCCTGACTTTC,CASSLPGQGLSGANVLTF
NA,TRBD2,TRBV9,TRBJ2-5,TGTGCCAGCAGCGCACTAGCGGTCCCTGGGGAGACCCAGTACTTC,CASSALAVPGETQYF
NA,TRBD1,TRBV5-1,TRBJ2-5,TGCGCCAGCAGCGGTAGGGGGACAGGAGAGACCCAGTACTTC,CASSGRGTGETQYF
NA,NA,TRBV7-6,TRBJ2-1,TGTGCCAGCAGCCCGTCTAGTTATAGCTCCTACAATGAGCAGTTCTTC,CASSPSSYSSYNEQFF
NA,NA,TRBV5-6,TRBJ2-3,TGTGCCAGCTTCAGGCAGGGCGACACAGATACGCAGTATTTT,CASFRQGDTDTQYF
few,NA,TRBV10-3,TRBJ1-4,TGTGCCATCAGTGACCCGGACAGTAATGAAAAACTGTTTTTT,CAISDPDSNEKLFF
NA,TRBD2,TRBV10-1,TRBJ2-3,TGCGCCAGCAGCGGAGCGGGGGCCACAGATACGCAGTATTTT,CASSGAGATDTQYF
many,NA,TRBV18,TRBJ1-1,TGTGCCAGCTCACTACGGGTGGACATGAACACTGAAGCTTTCTTT,CASSLRVDMNTEAFF
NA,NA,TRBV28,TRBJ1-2,TGTGCCAGCAGTGGGCGAGGGATTGGCTACACCTTC,CASSGRGIGYTF
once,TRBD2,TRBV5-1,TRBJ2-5,TGCGCCAGCAGCTCAAGCGGGGCCCAAGAGACCCAGTACTTC,CASSSSGAQETQYF
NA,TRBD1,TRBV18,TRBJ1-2,TGTGCCAGCTCACCCCGACAGGGGGCCGTCTATGGCTACACCTTC,CASSPRQGAVYGYTF
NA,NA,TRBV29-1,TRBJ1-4,TGCAGCGTTCCGGGGGGGACGTTTGAAAAACTGTTTTTT,CSVPGGTFEKLFF
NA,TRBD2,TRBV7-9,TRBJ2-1,TGTGCCAGCAGGTCTAGCGGGAGGGCCTGGTCCTACAATGAGCAGTTCTTC,CASRSSGRAWSYNEQFF
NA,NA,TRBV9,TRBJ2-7,TGTGCCAGCAGCCCACGAGCCGGAAGAGGATTCTCCTACGAGCAGTACTTC,CASSPRAGRGFSYEQYF